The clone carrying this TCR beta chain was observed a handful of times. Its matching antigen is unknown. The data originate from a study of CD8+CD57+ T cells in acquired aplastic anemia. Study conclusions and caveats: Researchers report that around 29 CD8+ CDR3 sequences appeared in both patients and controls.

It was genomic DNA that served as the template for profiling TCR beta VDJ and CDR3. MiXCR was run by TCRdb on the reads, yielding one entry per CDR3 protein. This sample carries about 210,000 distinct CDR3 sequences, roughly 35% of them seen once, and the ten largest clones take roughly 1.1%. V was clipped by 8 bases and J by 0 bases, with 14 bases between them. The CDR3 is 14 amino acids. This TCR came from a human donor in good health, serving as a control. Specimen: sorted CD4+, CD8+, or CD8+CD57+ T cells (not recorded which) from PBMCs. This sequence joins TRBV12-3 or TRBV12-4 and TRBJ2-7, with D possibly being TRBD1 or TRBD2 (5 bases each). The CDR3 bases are TGTGCCAGCGTGGGGGAGTCCCTCTCCTACGAGCAGTACTTC. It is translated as CASVGESLSYEQYF.